This T cell receptor beta chain is drawn from a study of T cells after yellow fever vaccination. At the level of the study: The fractions with low cell numbers were processed using SMART-Seq v4 Ultra Low Input. The study's findings and limits: Contaminants from the bulk population, in the form of abundant clonotypes, could be found in FACS-sorted repertoires. After the booster, approximately 95% of CD4 and 75% to 90% of CD8 primary-response clones were re-detected.

Generation of TCR cDNA used 5'RACE template switching (which added a universal primer site and UMIs). One entry per CDR3 protein results from TCRdb running MiXCR on the 5' RACE reads. The profile shows around 100,000 distinct CDR3 sequences, about 6% of them singletons. CDR1 is SGHDT and CDR2 is YYEEEE in the germline V gene. The V gene end was trimmed by 5 bases and the J gene end by 4 bases; junction bases not matched to a gene: 4. The CDR3 is 14 amino acids. This clonotype has a handful of counts. Antigen specificity is unknown. The V call is TRBV5-6, the J call TRBJ2-2; 8 bases are a match to TRBD2. The sequences come from CD8+ T cells sorted from PBMCs, collected 10 days after the yellow fever booster vaccination. This clonotype was obtained from a man younger than 35 who received the YFV17D yellow fever vaccine. The CDR3 sequence: CASRGLAGTGELFF. As DNA, the CDR3 is TGTGCCAGCAGAGGGCTAGCGGGCACCGGGGAGCTGTTTTTT. The variable domain in full, with the rest retrieved from reference TRBV5-6 and TRBJ2-2, is DAGVTQSPTHLIKTRGQQVTLRCSPKSGHDTVSWYQQALGQGPQFIFQYYEEEERQRGNFPDRFSGHQFPNYSSELNVNALLLGDSALYLCASRGLAGTGELFFGEGSRLTVL.